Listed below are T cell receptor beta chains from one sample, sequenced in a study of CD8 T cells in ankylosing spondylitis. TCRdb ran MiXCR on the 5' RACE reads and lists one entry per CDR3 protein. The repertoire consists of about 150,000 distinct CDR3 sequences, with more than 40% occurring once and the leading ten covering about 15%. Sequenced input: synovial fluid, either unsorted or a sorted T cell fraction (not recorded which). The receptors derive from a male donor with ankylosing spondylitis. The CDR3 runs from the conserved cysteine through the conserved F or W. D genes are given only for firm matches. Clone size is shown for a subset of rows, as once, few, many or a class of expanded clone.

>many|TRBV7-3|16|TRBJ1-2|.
CASSPSGFEGDPGYTF
TGTGCCAGCAGCCCATCGGGTTTTGAAGGAGACCCTGGCTACACCTTC
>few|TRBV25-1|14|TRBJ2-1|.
CASSDAGDHNEQFF
TGTGCCAGCAGTGATGCAGGGGACCACAATGAGCAGTTCTTC
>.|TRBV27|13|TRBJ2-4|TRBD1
CASSPGQENIQYF
TGTGCCAGCAGCCCTGGACAGGAAAACATTCAGTACTTC
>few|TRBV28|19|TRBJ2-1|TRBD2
CASSLRWAEREVSYNEQFF
TGTGCCAGCAGTTTACGGTGGGCCGAGCGGGAGGTCTCCTACAATGAGCAGTTCTTC
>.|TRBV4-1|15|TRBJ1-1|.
CASSQVGSPNTEAFF
TGCGCCAGCAGCCAAGTGGGCAGCCCGAACACTGAAGCTTTCTTT
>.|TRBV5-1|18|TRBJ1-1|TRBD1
CASSSAGTGAYWGTEAFF
TGCGCCAGCAGCTCAGCCGGGACAGGGGCTTATTGGGGCACTGAAGCTTTCTTT
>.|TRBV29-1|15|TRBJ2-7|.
CSVEEGLPDRNEQYF
TGCAGCGTTGAAGAAGGCCTCCCAGACCGAAACGAGCAGTACTTC
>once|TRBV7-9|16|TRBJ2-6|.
CASSFWQFSGANVLTF
TGTGCCAGCAGCTTCTGGCAATTCTCTGGGGCCAACGTCCTGACTTTC
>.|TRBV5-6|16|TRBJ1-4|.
CASSLRRAGINEKLFF
TGTGCCAGCAGCTTGCGTCGGGCAGGGATTAATGAAAAACTGTTTTTT
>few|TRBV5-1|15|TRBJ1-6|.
CASSFTLSYNSPLHF
TGCGCCAGCAGCTTCACTTTGTCCTATAATTCACCCCTCCACTTT
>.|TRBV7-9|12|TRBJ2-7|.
CASSFGVTEQYF
TGTGCCAGCAGTTTCGGAGTGACCGAGCAGTACTTC
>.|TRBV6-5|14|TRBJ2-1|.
CASSLLGVNNEQFF
TGTGCCAGCAGTTTGTTGGGGGTGAACAATGAGCAGTTCTTC
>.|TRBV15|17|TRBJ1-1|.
CATSRVGTEYMNTEAFF
TGTGCCACCAGCAGAGTTGGCACAGAGTACATGAACACTGAAGCTTTCTTT
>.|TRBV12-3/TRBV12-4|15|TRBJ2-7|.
CASSKGAGSSYEQYF
TGTGCCAGCAGTAAAGGGGCAGGGAGCTCCTACGAGCAGTACTTC
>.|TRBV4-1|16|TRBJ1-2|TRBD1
CASSQVFGRGPRGYTF
TGCGCCAGCAGCCAAGTGTTCGGCAGGGGGCCTAGGGGCTACACCTTC
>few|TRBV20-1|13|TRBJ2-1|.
CSAARIGRNEQFF
TGCAGTGCAGCTAGGATTGGACGCAATGAGCAGTTCTTC
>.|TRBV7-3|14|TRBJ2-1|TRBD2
CASSLSGSYNEQFF
TGTGCCAGCAGCTTAAGCGGGAGCTACAATGAGCAGTTCTTC
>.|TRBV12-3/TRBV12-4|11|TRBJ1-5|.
CASGWAQPQHF
TGTGCCAGCGGTTGGGCGCAGCCCCAGCATTTT
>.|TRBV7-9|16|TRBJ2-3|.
CASIPGGTETTDTQYF
TGTGCCAGCATCCCCGGAGGCACGGAAACCACAGATACGCAGTATTTT
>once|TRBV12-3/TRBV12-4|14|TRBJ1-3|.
CASSPGTPGNTIYF
TGTGCCAGCAGCCCCGGGACCCCTGGAAACACCATATATTTT
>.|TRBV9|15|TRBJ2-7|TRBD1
CASSVVPGGSYEQYF
TGTGCCAGCAGCGTAGTTCCAGGGGGCTCCTACGAGCAGTACTTC
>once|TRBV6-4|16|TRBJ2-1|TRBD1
CASSDSPGGNIHEQFF
TGTGCCAGCAGTGACTCTCCAGGGGGTAATATCCATGAGCAGTTCTTC
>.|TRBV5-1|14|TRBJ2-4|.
CASSSLVAKNIQYF
TGCGCCAGCAGCTCGCTTGTGGCCAAAAACATTCAGTACTTC
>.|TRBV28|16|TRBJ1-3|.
CASSLAVLGSGNTIYF
TGTGCCAGCAGTTTAGCGGTTCTGGGCTCTGGAAACACCATATATTTT
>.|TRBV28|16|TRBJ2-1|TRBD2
CASRDLLAGAYNEQFF
TGTGCCAGCAGGGACCTTCTAGCGGGAGCCTACAATGAGCAGTTCTTC
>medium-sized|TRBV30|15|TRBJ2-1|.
CAWSVGVSSYNEQFF
TGTGCCTGGAGTGTTGGGGTTAGCTCCTACAATGAGCAGTTCTTC
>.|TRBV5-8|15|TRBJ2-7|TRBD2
CASSSLAVPFYEQYF
TGTGCCAGCAGCTCCCTAGCGGTTCCGTTCTACGAGCAGTACTTC
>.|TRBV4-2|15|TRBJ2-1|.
CASSQGYGSYNEQFF
TGTGCCAGCAGCCAAGGATACGGGAGCTACAATGAGCAGTTCTTC
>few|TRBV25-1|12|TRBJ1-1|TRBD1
CASSRQGAEAFF
TGTGCCAGCAGTCGACAGGGTGCTGAAGCTTTCTTT
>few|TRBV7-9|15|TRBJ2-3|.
CASSFEYYDTDTQYF
TGTGCCAGCAGCTTTGAATACTATGACACAGATACGCAGTATTTT
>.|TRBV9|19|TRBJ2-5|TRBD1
CASSVGPPGTGNSQETQYF
TGTGCCAGCAGCGTAGGTCCCCCCGGGACAGGGAATTCGCAAGAGACCCAGTACTTC
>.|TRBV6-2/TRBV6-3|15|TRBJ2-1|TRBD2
CASTLGLAVYNEQFF
TGTGCCAGCACCCTGGGACTAGCGGTCTACAATGAGCAGTTCTTC
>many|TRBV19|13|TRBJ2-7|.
CASSTGHYYEQYF
TGTGCCAGTAGTACTGGACACTACTACGAGCAGTACTTC
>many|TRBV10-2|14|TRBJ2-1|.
CASSEGEAYNEQFF
TGCGCCAGCAGTGAGGGGGAAGCGTACAATGAGCAGTTCTTC
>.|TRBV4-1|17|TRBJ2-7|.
CASSPSGDPQGVYEQYF
TGCGCCAGCAGCCCTTCGGGGGACCCTCAAGGAGTCTACGAGCAGTACTTC
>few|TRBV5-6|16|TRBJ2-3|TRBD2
CASSRTSGGATDTQYF
TGTGCCAGCAGCCGAACTAGCGGGGGGGCTACAGATACGCAGTATTTT
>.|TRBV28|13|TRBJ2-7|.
CASRKQLSYEQYF
TGTGCCAGCAGGAAACAGCTCTCCTACGAGCAGTACTTC
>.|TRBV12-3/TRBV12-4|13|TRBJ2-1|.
CASSFWGLNEQFF
TGTGCCAGCAGTTTTTGGGGTCTCAATGAGCAGTTCTTC
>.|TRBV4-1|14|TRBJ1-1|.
CASSHPRVNTEAFF
TGCGCCAGCAGCCACCCCCGAGTGAACACTGAAGCTTTCTTT
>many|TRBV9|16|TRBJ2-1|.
CASSPSSRTGNNEQFF
TGTGCCAGCAGCCCCAGTAGTCGAACGGGAAACAATGAGCAGTTCTTC
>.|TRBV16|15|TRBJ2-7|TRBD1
CASSYPRDRAYEQYF
TGTGCCAGCAGCTATCCCCGGGACAGGGCCTACGAGCAGTACTTC
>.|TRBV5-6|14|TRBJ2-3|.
CASSLSSATDTQYF
TGTGCCAGCAGCTTGAGTAGCGCCACAGATACGCAGTATTTT
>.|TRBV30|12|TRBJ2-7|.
CAWSAQENEQYF
TGTGCCTGGAGCGCCCAAGAAAACGAGCAGTACTTC
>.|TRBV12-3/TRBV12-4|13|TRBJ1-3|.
CASTRGTRNTIYF
TGTGCCAGCACCCGGGGCACTAGAAACACCATATATTTT
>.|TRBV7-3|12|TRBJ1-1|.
CASSLDGVGAFF
TGTGCCAGCAGCTTAGACGGGGTAGGCGCTTTCTTT
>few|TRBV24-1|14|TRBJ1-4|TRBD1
CATSETGDAEKLFF
TGTGCCACCAGTGAAACAGGGGACGCGGAAAAACTGTTTTTT
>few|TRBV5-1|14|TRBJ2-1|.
CASSFVAWGNEQFF
TGCGCCAGCAGCTTCGTAGCGTGGGGGAATGAGCAGTTCTTC
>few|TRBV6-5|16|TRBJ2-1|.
CASSYAGLSFDNEQFF
TGTGCCAGCAGTTACGCGGGACTCTCATTCGACAATGAGCAGTTCTTC
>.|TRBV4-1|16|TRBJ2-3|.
CASSRWSGPILDTQYF
TGCGCCAGCAGCCGATGGTCGGGCCCCATTTTGGATACGCAGTATTTT
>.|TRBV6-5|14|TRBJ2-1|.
CASSYSRGGEEQFF
TGTGCCAGCAGTTACTCGAGGGGCGGGGAGGAGCAGTTCTTC
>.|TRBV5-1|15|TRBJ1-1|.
CASSLVRHFNTEAFF
TGCGCCAGCAGCTTGGTGCGACACTTCAACACTGAAGCTTTCTTT
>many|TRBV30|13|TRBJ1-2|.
CAWGYGEGYGYTF
TGTGCCTGGGGGTACGGAGAGGGGTATGGCTACACCTTC
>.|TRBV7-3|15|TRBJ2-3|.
CASSLRGLGTDTQYF
TGTGCCAGCAGCTTAAGGGGGCTTGGCACAGATACGCAGTATTTT
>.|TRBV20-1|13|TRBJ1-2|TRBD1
CSAEPGQGWGYTF
TGCAGTGCAGAGCCGGGACAGGGCTGGGGCTACACCTTC
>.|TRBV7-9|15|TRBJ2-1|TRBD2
CASSLSGGNYNEQFF
TGTGCCAGCAGCTTAAGCGGGGGAAACTACAATGAGCAGTTCTTC
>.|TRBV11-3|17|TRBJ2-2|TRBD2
CASSHGGENPNTGELFF
TGTGCCAGCAGCCACGGGGGGGAGAATCCGAACACCGGGGAGCTGTTTTTT
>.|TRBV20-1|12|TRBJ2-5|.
CSASPPGETQYF
TGCAGTGCTAGCCCCCCCGGAGAGACCCAGTACTTC
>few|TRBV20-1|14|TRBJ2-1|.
CSARDRADYNEQFF
TGCAGTGCTAGAGATCGGGCTGACTACAATGAGCAGTTCTTC
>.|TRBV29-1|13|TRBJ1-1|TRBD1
CSAETGTTPEAFF
TGCAGCGCAGAGACAGGGACAACTCCTGAAGCTTTCTTT